This T cell receptor (beta chain) was profiled in a study of blood T cell repertoires in COVID-19. For the study at large: Samples taken during acute and convalescent COVID-19 were collected in the United States, Italy and Spain. In each case, the material was cDNA or gDNA derived from T cells, B-cell-depleted T cells, or PBMCs.

Authors' methods: Estimates of nucleated cell counts were drawn from the amplification of reference gene primers. The repertoire was sequenced with immunoSEQ multiplex PCR; TCRdb's copy has only in-frame clones and lacks some. That table furnishes V, J and clone size, whereas the DNA furnished D and trimming. The sample includes some 100,000 clones, roughly nine tenths seen only once; the top ten take 10%. This CDR3 is 13 amino acids long. The V and J ends lost 1 base and 8 bases respectively, with 9 bases between them. This chain connects TRBV12-3 or TRBV12-4 to TRBJ1-3; D is unclear. The sequence was obtained from a man aged 50 to 59 with acute or convalescent COVID-19. Specimen: peripheral blood. CDR3 nucleotide sequence: TGTGCCAGCAGTTTAGTAGTTCCGGACACCATATATTTT. Protein: CASSLVVPDTIYF.